Shown below are 5 T cell receptor beta chains from a single sample sequenced in a study of early T cells in non-severe SARS-CoV-2 infection. MiXCR, applied by TCRdb to the 5' RACE reads, yields one record per CDR3 protein. Among about 66,000 distinct CDR3 sequences listed, over 8% were seen once. Sequencing was performed on whole blood. The receptors were gathered from an adult who was a healthcare worker with PCR-confirmed SARS-CoV-2 infection or an uninfected control (not recorded which).

The chain employs TRBV10-3 and TRBJ2-7; 7 bases map to TRBD2. Trimming took 6 bases from V and 3 from J; bases not matched to a gene: 5. Germline values: CDR1 ENHRY, CDR2 SYGVKD. This CDR3 has 13 amino acids. The CDR3 loop is CAIRVTSSYEQYF. In DNA, the CDR3 is TGTGCCATCAGGGTGACTAGCAGCTACGAGCAGTACTTC.

The chain has TRBV4-1 and TRBJ2-1; 8 bases line up with TRBD1. J was trimmed by 8 bases and V by 3 bases; bases with no gene match: 9. The germline gives CDR1 MGHRA, CDR2 YSYEKL. The CDR3 sequence is 15 residues long. The CDR3 loop reads CASSQDRVRSDEQFF. CDR3 nucleotides: TGCGCCAGCAGCCAGGACAGGGTGAGGTCGGATGAGCAGTTCTTC.

The chain links TRBV28 to TRBJ2-5; D tentatively fits TRBD1 or TRBD2 (5 bases each). The V end lost 6 bases, the J end lost 5 bases, and 16 bases lay between the germline ends. CDR1 is MDHEN, CDR2 SYDVKM, per germline. The CDR3 runs to 14 residues. DNA of the CDR3: TGTGCCAGCAGCCCGACGAAGGGGACGGAGACCCAGTACTTC. Translation: CASSPTKGTETQYF. The whole variable domain, remainder taken from reference TRBV28 and TRBJ2-5, is DVKVTQSSRYLVKRTGEKVFLECVQDMDHENMFWYRQDPGLGLRLIYFSYDVKMKEKGDIPEGYSVSREKKERFSLILESASTNQTSMYLCASSPTKGTETQYFGPGTRLLVL.

The chain carries TRBV6-2 or TRBV6-3 and TRBJ2-2, with D unclear. CDR3 length: 14 amino acids. Germline CDR1 MNHEY, CDR2 SVGEGT. The germline V and J ends were trimmed by 2 bases and 1 base, with 5 bases remaining between them. The DNA of the CDR3 is TGTGCCAGCAGTTACAGAGGGAACACCGGGGAGCTGTTTTTT. Encoded protein: CASSYRGNTGELFF.

This clonotype was counted only a few times. This chain links TRBV7-8 with TRBJ2-3; TRBD2 matches 8 bases. The V segment lost 10 bases and the J segment 2 bases; nucleotides outside the gene matches: 14. There are 16 residues in the CDR3. The germline gives CDR1 SGHVS, CDR2 FQNEAQ. This chain's CDR3 is CATGRGSGIDTDTQYF. DNA for the CDR3: TGTGCCACGGGCCGCGGTAGCGGGATAGACACAGATACGCAGTATTTT.